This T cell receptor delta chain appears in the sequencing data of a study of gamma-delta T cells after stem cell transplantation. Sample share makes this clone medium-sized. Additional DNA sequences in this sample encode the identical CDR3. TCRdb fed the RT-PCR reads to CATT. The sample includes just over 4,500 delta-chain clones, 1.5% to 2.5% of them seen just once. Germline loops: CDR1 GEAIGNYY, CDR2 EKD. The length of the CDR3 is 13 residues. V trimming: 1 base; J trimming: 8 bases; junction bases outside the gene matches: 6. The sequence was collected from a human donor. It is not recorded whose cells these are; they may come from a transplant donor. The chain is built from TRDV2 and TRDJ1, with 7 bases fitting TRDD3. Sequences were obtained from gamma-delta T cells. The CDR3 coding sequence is TGTGCCTGTGACACAGTACTGGGGAAAAAACTCATCTTT. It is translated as CACDTVLGKKLIF.